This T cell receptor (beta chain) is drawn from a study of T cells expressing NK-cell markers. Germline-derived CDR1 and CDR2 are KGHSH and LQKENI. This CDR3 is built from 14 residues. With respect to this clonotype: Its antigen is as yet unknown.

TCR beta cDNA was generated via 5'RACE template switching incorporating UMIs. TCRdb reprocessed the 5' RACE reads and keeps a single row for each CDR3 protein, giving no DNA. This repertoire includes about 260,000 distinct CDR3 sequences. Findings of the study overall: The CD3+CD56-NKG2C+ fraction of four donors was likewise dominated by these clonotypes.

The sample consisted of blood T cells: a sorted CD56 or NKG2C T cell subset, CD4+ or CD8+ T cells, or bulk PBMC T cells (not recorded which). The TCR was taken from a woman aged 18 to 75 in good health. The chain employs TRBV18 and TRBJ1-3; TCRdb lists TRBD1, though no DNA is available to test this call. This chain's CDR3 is CASSPDRGGNTIYF.